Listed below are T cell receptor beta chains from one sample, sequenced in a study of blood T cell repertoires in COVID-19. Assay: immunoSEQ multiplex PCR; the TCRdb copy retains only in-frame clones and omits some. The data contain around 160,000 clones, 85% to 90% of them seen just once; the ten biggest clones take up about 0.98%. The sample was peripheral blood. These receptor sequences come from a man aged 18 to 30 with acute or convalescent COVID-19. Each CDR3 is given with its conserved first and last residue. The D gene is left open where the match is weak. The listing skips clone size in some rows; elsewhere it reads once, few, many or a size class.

TGTGCCAGCAGCCTTGCACTTAATTCACCCCTCCACTTT	CASSLALNSPLHF	TRBV2	TRBJ1-6	once	.
TGTGCCAGCAGCGTAGATCCTAGCGGGGGGGCTGAGCAGTTCTTC	CASSVDPSGGAEQFF	TRBV9	TRBJ2-1	.	TRBD2
TGTGCCAGCAGCTCTTGGGACAGACTCTCTTGGCAGTTCTTC	CASSSWDRLSWQFF	TRBV5-4	TRBJ2-1	.	TRBD1
TGTGCCAGCAGCCCGGGGGGGGGTCAGCCCCAGCATTTT	CASSPGGGQPQHF	TRBV5-6	TRBJ1-5	.	.
TGTGCCACCAGCAGTGACGGAGCTAACCAAGAGACCCAGTACTTC	CATSSDGANQETQYF	TRBV15	TRBJ2-5	.	.
TGTGCCTGGAGTGTTGGTTCATACACAACTAATGAAAAACTGTTTTTT	CAWSVGSYTTNEKLFF	TRBV30	TRBJ1-4	.	.
TGTGCCTGGAGTGCTGGGACAGTTGGCACAGATACGCAGTATTTT	CAWSAGTVGTDTQYF	TRBV30	TRBJ2-3	.	TRBD1
TGTGCCAGCACCGGACTGGCCGTCAATGAGCAGTTCTTC	CASTGLAVNEQFF	TRBV12-3/TRBV12-4	TRBJ2-1	.	.
TGCGCCAGCAGCTTGGCCGGGACAGATTACACTGAAGCTTTCTTT	CASSLAGTDYTEAFF	TRBV5-1	TRBJ1-1	.	TRBD1
TGTGCCAGCAGCGTAGGACAGGGGTCCGGGGCCAACGTCCTGACTTTC	CASSVGQGSGANVLTF	TRBV9	TRBJ2-6	.	TRBD1
TGTGCTAGTGCCTCCCTAGGTAACCAGTACTTC	CASASLGNQYF	TRBV12-5	TRBJ2-5	.	.
TGCGCCAGCAGTCAGGACAGGGGGCATGGCTACACCTTC	CASSQDRGHGYTF	TRBV5-1	TRBJ1-2	.	TRBD1
TGTGCCAGCAGTCCAAGATCACAGGACGGCTACACCTTC	CASSPRSQDGYTF	TRBV6-6	TRBJ1-2	.	.
TGCGCCAGCACCCTTCTGAGCACCGGGGAGCTGTTTTTT	CASTLLSTGELFF	TRBV5-1	TRBJ2-2	.	.
TGTGCCTGGGCTTATACCCTCGGGATGGGCTACACCTTC	CAWAYTLGMGYTF	TRBV30	TRBJ1-2	.	.
TGTGCCAGCAGCCAACAGGGGAGAACTGAAGCTTTCTTT	CASSQQGRTEAFF	TRBV6-5	TRBJ1-1	.	TRBD1
TGTGCCAGTAGTATAGAGGGGGGGCGGAATCAGCCCCAGCATTTT	CASSIEGGRNQPQHF	TRBV19	TRBJ1-5	few	.
TGTGCCAGCAGCTTAAGTCGCAGGGACAATCAGCCCCAGCATTTT	CASSLSRRDNQPQHF	TRBV7-2	TRBJ1-5	.	.
TGTGCCAGCAGTTTCTCTCGGCAGGGCGGCACCGGGGAGCTGTTTTTT	CASSFSRQGGTGELFF	TRBV6-6	TRBJ2-2	.	.
TGTGCCAGCAGTCTTCAGGGAAGCAGTCAGCCCCAGCATTTT	CASSLQGSSQPQHF	TRBV2	TRBJ1-5	.	.
TGTGCCAGCAGCGGGGGCGGATCCATGAACACTGAAGCTTTCTTT	CASSGGGSMNTEAFF	TRBV7-9	TRBJ1-1	.	.
TGTGCCAGCAGCGCTACTTCAGGCTCCCAAGAGACCCAGTACTTC	CASSATSGSQETQYF	TRBV9	TRBJ2-5	.	.
TGTGCCAGCAGCATAAGGACTAGCCCCTACAATGAGCAGTTCTTC	CASSIRTSPYNEQFF	TRBV7-9	TRBJ2-1	.	TRBD2
TGTGCCAGTAGGCCCTCACAGGGAAATTATGGCTACACCTTC	CASRPSQGNYGYTF	TRBV19	TRBJ1-2	.	.
TGTGCTAGTGGTTTGGTATATGGGACAGGGACAGATACGCAGTATTTT	CASGLVYGTGTDTQYF	TRBV12-5	TRBJ2-3	.	TRBD1
TGCGCCAGCAGCTCAGACAATGTCTATGGCTACACCTTC	CASSSDNVYGYTF	TRBV5-1	TRBJ1-2	.	.
TGCGCCAGCAGCCAGGACAGGTTTAACCCCTACGAGCAGTACTTC	CASSQDRFNPYEQYF	TRBV4-1	TRBJ2-7	.	TRBD1
TGTGCCTGGACCACCTCGGGGCGGGGGCCCCAGCATTTT	CAWTTSGRGPQHF	TRBV30	TRBJ1-5	.	.
TGTGCCAGCAGCTTAGGCGGCCCGAATGGAGGCAATCAGCCCCAGCATTTT	CASSLGGPNGGNQPQHF	TRBV7-2	TRBJ1-5	.	.
TGCGCCAGCAGCTTACAGGGGTCTAGCAATCAGCCCCAGCATTTT	CASSLQGSSNQPQHF	TRBV5-1	TRBJ1-5	.	TRBD1
TGTGCCAGCAGCTTGGCGAAATTGGGACAGGGAAAAGAGACCCAGTACTTC	CASSLAKLGQGKETQYF	TRBV5-4	TRBJ2-5	.	TRBD1
TGTGCCAGCAGACCCCGGCGGGGGGGGCTAGAGGAAAAACTGTTTTTT	CASRPRRGGLEEKLFF	TRBV28	TRBJ1-4	once	.
TGTGCCAGCAGTTACTCGACAGGGGCTCTAGGCTATGGCTACACCTTC	CASSYSTGALGYGYTF	TRBV6-6	TRBJ1-2	once	TRBD1
TGCGCCAGCAGCCAAGCTGGGACTTCTTTTAGCAATCAGCCCCAGCATTTT	CASSQAGTSFSNQPQHF	TRBV4-1	TRBJ1-5	.	.
TGTGCCAGCAGCGACACAGCGGTCTCTGGAAACACCATATATTTT	CASSDTAVSGNTIYF	TRBV9	TRBJ1-3	.	.
TGCAGCGTTGAAGATACAGGGACCACTGAAGCTTTCTTT	CSVEDTGTTEAFF	TRBV29-1	TRBJ1-1	.	.
TGCGCCAGCAGCCCCGGGGGGGGAGATAATGAAAAACTGTTTTTT	CASSPGGGDNEKLFF	TRBV5-1	TRBJ1-4	.	.
TGTGCCACCAGTGACCCACGAAGGAGTAGCGGGGGACAGGAGACCCAGTACTTC	CATSDPRRSSGGQETQYF	TRBV24-1	TRBJ2-5	.	TRBD2
TGTGCCACCAGCAGCAGACTCCAAGAGACCCAGTACTTC	CATSSRLQETQYF	TRBV15	TRBJ2-5	once	.
TGTGCCAGCAGCCATCGGTGGAGCGGGGGGGCGATCTACAATGAGCAGTTCTTC	CASSHRWSGGAIYNEQFF	TRBV14	TRBJ2-1	.	TRBD2
TGTGCCAGCAGCTTTTCGGGGTCAGATACGCAGTATTTT	CASSFSGSDTQYF	TRBV5-6	TRBJ2-3	.	.
TGCGCCAGCAGCCAAGGGACAGGGGGACGGGCTGGCTACACCTTC	CASSQGTGGRAGYTF	TRBV4-1	TRBJ1-2	.	TRBD1
TGTGCCAGCAGTCAAGCGCCAGGGCGCACCTACAATGAGCAGTTCTTC	CASSQAPGRTYNEQFF	TRBV2	TRBJ2-1	once	.
TGTGCCAGCAGCTTGGGGAGACAGGGGTATTCTGGAAACACCATATATTTT	CASSLGRQGYSGNTIYF	TRBV5-4	TRBJ1-3	.	TRBD1
TGTGCCAGCAGCCAAGAAACAGGGGACGGCAATCAGCCCCAGCATTTT	CASSQETGDGNQPQHF	TRBV4-2	TRBJ1-5	.	TRBD1
TGTGCTAGTGGTTTGGTAGGAGGGGCTCAGCCCCAGCATTTT	CASGLVGGAQPQHF	TRBV12-5	TRBJ1-5	.	.
TGTGCCAGCAGCGACCGGACAGGGCTGAGCAATCAGCCCCAGCATTTT	CASSDRTGLSNQPQHF	TRBV2	TRBJ1-5	.	TRBD1
TGTGCCAGTAGTCGCGACAGGAGTGAAAAACTGTTTTTT	CASSRDRSEKLFF	TRBV19	TRBJ1-4	few	.
TGTGCCAGCAGCCTGGACAGGACTAATGAAAAACTGTTTTTT	CASSLDRTNEKLFF	TRBV6-5	TRBJ1-4	.	TRBD1
TGCGCCAGCAGCTTGGGACTGAACTCCTACGAGCAGTACTTC	CASSLGLNSYEQYF	TRBV5-1	TRBJ2-7	.	.
TGTGCCAGCAGCTCCACCCCGGGGAGCAATCAGCCCCAGCATTTT	CASSSTPGSNQPQHF	TRBV7-8	TRBJ1-5	once	.
TGTGCCAGCAGCGTAACTAGCGTATATAGCACAGATACGCAGTATTTT	CASSVTSVYSTDTQYF	TRBV9	TRBJ2-3	.	TRBD2